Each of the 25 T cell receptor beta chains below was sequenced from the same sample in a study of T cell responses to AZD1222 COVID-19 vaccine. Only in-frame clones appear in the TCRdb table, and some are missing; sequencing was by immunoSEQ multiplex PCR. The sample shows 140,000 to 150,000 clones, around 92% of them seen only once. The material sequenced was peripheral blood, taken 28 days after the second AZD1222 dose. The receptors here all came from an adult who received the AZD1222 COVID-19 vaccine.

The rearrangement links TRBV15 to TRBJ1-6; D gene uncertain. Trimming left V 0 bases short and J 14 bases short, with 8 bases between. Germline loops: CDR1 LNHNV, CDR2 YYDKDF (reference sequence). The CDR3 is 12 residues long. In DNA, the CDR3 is TGTGCCACCAGCAGAGATTTGGAGGCCCTCCACTTT. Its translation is CATSRDLEALHF.

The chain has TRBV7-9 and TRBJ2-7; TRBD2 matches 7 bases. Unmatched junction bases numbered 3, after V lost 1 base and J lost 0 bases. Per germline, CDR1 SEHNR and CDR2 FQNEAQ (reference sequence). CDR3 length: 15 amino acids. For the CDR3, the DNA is TGTGCCAGCAGCTTAGAAGGCGGGAGCTCCTACGAGCAGTACTTC. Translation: CASSLEGGSSYEQYF.

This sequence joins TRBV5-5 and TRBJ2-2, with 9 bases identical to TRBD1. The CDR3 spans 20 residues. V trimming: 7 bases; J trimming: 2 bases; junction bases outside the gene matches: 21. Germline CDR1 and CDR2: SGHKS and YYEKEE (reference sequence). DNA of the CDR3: TGTGCCAGCTGGGTCGTCCAAGACAGGGGGTTTTCGACCAACACCGGGGAGCTGTTTTTT. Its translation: CASWVVQDRGFSTNTGELFF.

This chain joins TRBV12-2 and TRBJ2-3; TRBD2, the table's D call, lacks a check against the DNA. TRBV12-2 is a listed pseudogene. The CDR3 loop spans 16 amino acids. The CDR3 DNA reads TGTGCAAGTCGCTTGGGGGGTGGCGGGAGGACAGATACGCAGTATTTT. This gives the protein CASRLGGGGRTDTQYF.

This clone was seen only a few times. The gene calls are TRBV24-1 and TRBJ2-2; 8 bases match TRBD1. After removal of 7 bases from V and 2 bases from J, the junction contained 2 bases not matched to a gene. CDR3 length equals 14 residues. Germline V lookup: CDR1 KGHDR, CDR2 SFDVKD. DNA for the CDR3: TGTGCCACCAGGGGGACAGGAAACACCGGGGAGCTGTTTTTT. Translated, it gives CATRGTGNTGELFF.

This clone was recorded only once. The CDR3 region is CASSRDRGNTGELFF. The CDR3, as DNA: TGTGCCAGCTCTAGGGACAGGGGGAACACCGGGGAGCTGTTTTTT. The gene calls are TRBV2 and TRBJ2-2, with 10 bases lining up with TRBD1. Trimming cost V 8 bases and J 1 base; bases outside gene matches: 4. Germline V gene lookup returns CDR1 SNHLY and CDR2 FYNNEI. The CDR3 sequence is 15 residues long.

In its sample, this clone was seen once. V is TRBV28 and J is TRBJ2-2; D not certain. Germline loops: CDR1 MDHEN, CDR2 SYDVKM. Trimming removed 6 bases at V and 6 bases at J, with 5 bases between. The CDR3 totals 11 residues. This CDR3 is CASSRPGELFF. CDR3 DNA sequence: TGTGCCAGCAGCCGTCCCGGGGAGCTGTTTTTT.

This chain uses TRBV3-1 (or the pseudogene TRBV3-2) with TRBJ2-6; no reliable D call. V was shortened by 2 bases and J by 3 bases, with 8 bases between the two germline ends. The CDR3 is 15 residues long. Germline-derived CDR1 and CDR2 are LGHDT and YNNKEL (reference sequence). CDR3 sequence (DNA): TGTGCCAGCAGCCAATTCCCTTATGGGGCCAACGTCCTGACTTTC. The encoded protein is CASSQFPYGANVLTF.

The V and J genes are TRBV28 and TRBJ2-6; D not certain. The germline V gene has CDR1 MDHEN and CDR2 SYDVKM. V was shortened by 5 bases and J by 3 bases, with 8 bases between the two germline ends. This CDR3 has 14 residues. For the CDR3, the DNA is TGTGCCAGCAGTCTCCGAGGTGGGGCCAACGTCCTGACTTTC. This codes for CASSLRGGANVLTF.

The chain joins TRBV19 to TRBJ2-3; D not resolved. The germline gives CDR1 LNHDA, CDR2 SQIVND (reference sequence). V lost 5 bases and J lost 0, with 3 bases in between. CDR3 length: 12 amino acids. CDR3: CASSLSTDTQYF. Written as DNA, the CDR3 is TGTGCCAGTAGTCTAAGCACAGATACGCAGTATTTT.

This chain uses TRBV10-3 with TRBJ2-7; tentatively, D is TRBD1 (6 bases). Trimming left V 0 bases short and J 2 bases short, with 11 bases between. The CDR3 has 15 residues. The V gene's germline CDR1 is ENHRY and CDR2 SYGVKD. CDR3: CAISESNRATYEQYF. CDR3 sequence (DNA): TGTGCCATCAGTGAGTCGAACAGGGCGACCTACGAGCAGTACTTC.

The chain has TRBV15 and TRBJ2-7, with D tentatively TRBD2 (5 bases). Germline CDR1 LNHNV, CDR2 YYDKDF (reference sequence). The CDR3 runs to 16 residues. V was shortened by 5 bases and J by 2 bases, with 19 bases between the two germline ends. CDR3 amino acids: CATSGSLAGKAYEQYF. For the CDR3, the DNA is TGTGCCACCAGCGGGTCCCTGGCGGGTAAGGCCTACGAGCAGTACTTC.

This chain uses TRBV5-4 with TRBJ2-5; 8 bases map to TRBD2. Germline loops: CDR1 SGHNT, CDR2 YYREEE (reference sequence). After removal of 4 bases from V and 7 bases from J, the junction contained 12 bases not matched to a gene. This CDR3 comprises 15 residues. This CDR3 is CASSPGTSTGGTQYF. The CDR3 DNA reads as TGTGCCAGCAGCCCGGGGACTAGTACTGGTGGGACCCAGTACTTC.

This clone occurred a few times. The CDR3 DNA reads TGTGCCACCAGTGATTTGCTCGCGGGAGGGGAAAACGAGCAGTACTTC. Its translation is CATSDLLAGGENEQYF. J is TRBJ2-7 and V is TRBV24-1; 9 nucleotides agree with TRBD2. The CDR3 contains 16 residues. The V gene end was trimmed by 0 bases and the J gene end by 5 bases; junction bases not matched to a gene: 7. Germline V gene lookup returns CDR1 KGHDR and CDR2 SFDVKD.

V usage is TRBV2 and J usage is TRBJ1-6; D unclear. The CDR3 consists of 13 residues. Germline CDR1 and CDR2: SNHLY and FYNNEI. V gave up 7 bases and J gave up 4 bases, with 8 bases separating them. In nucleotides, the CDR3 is TGTGCCAGCAAAACAACTTATAATTCACCCCTCCACTTT. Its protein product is CASKTTYNSPLHF.

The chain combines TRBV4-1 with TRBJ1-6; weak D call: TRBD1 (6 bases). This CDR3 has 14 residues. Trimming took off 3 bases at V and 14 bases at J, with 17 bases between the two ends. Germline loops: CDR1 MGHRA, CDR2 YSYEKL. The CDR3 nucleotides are TGCGCCAGCAGCCAGGCTGGACAGTCCTCAGCCCTCCACTTT. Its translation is CASSQAGQSSALHF.

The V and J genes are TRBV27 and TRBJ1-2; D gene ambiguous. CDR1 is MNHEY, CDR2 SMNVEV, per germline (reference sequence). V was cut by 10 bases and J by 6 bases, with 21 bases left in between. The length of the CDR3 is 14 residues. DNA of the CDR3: TGTGCCACCCGGACGGCCTACCATACCGATGGCTACACCTTC. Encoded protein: CATRTAYHTDGYTF.

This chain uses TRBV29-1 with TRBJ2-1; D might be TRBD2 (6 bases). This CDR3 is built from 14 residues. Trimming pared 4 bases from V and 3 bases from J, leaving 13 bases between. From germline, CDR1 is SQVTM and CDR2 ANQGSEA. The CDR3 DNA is TGCAGCGTTGGGGCTAGCGATTACTACAATGAGCAGTTCTTC. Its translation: CSVGASDYYNEQFF.

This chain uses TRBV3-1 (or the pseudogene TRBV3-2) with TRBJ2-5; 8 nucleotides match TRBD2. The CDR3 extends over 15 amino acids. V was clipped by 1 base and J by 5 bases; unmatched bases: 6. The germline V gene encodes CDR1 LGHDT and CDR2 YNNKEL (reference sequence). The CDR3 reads CASSQAGRGPETQYF. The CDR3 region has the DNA TGTGCCAGCAGCCAAGCCGGGAGGGGCCCCGAGACCCAGTACTTC.

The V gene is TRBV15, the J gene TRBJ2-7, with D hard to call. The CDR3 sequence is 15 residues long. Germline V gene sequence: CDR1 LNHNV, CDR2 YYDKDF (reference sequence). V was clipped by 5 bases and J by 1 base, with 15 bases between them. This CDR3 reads CATSRGIQTSYEQYF. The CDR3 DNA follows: TGTGCCACCAGCCGCGGTATACAAACTTCCTACGAGCAGTACTTC.

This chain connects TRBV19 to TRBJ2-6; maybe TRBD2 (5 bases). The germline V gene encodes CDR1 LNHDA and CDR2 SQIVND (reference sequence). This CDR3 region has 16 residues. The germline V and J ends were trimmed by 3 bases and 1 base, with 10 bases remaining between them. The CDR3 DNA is TGTGCCAGTAGTATTCAATCGGGATCTGGGGCCAACGTCCTGACTTTC. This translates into CASSIQSGSGANVLTF.

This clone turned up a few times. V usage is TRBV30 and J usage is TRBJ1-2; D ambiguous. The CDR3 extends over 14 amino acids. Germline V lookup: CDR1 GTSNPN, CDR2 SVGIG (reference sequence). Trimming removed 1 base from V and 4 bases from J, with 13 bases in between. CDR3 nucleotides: TGTGCCTGGAGTGGCGTAGGGTACGGCTATGGCTACACCTTC. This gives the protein CAWSGVGYGYGYTF.

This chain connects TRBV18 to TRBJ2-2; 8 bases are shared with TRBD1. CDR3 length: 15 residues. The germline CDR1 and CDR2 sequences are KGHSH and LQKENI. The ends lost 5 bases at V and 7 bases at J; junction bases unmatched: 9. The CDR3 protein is CASSTYRGFVGELFF. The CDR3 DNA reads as TGTGCCAGCTCAACATACAGGGGGTTCGTCGGGGAGCTGTTTTTT.

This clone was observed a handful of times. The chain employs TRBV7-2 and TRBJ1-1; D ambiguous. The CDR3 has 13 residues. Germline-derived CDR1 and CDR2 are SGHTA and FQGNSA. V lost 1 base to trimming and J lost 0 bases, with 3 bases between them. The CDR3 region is CASSLGMNTEAFF. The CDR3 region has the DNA TGTGCCAGCAGCTTAGGGATGAACACTGAAGCTTTCTTT.

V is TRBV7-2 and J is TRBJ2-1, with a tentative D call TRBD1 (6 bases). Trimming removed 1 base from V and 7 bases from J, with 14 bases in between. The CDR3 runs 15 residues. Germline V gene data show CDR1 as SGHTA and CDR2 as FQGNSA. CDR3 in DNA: TGTGCCAGCAGCTTAGTCAGGGGAGTGGGTAATGAGCAGTTCTTC. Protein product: CASSLVRGVGNEQFF.